The 17 T cell receptor beta chains reported below all come from one sample, sequenced in a study of cytomegalovirus exposure and HLA in healthy donors. It was with 60 Vbeta and 13 Jbeta primers that the PCR ran. Only in-frame clones appear in the TCRdb table, and some are missing; sequencing was by immunoSEQ multiplex PCR. In all, the sample yields approximately 58,000 clones. The sample taken for sequencing was PBMCs. The origin of the receptors is a woman younger than 30 in good health and CMV-seronegative.

This chain links TRBV15 with TRBJ2-7, with 9 bases fitting TRBD1. CDR1 and CDR2 (germline): LNHNV, YYDKDF (reference sequence). The CDR3 has 16 residues. V was pared by 0 bases and J by 1 base, with 4 bases of the junction left unmatched. Here the CDR3 DNA reads TGTGCCACCAGCAGAGATTTACAGGGGGCTTCCTACGAGCAGTACTTC. It encodes CATSRDLQGASYEQYF.

This chain joins TRBV7-2 and TRBJ1-5; 7 bases match TRBD1. Germline CDR1 reads SGHTA; CDR2 reads FQGNSA. The J segment lost 6 bases and the V segment lost 2 bases, leaving 7 bases of the junction unmatched. The CDR3 totals 15 residues. Here the CDR3 DNA reads TGTGCCAGCAGCTTATTACAGGGGTCAGGTCAGCCCCAGCATTTT. Its protein is CASSLLQGSGQPQHF.

The chain combines TRBV19 with TRBJ2-2; 9 nucleotides agree with TRBD1. Germline V lookup: CDR1 LNHDA, CDR2 SQIVND (reference sequence). The junction had 4 bases not matched to a gene; V was cut back by 4 bases and J by 4 bases. The length of the CDR3 is 15 residues. The CDR3 protein is CASSRDREFTGELFF. CDR3 nucleotides: TGTGCCAGTAGTAGGGACAGGGAATTCACCGGGGAGCTGTTTTTT.

The chain's CDR3 is CASTDRRYGYTF. Written as DNA, the CDR3 is TGTGCCAGTACAGACAGACGCTATGGCTACACCTTC. The gene calls are TRBV19 and TRBJ1-2; D might be TRBD1 (5 bases). The CDR3 has 12 residues. Trimming left V 7 bases short and J 4 bases short, with 10 bases between. Per germline, CDR1 LNHDA and CDR2 SQIVND (reference sequence).

V gene TRBV5-1 combines with J gene TRBJ2-3, with 8 nucleotides matching TRBD2. V lost 0 bases, J lost 2 bases, and 5 bases stayed unmatched. The germline V gene encodes CDR1 SGHRS and CDR2 YFSETQ. There are 16 residues in the CDR3. CDR3 nucleotide sequence: TGCGCCAGCAGCTTGGCGACTAGCGAGATCACAGATACGCAGTATTTT. This codes for CASSLATSEITDTQYF.

The rearrangement joins TRBV6-6 to TRBJ1-2; D is possibly TRBD1 (5 bases). Germline assignment: CDR1 MNHNY and CDR2 SVGAGI (reference sequence). The CDR3 runs to 16 residues. With 2 bases removed from V and 2 bases from J, the gap between germline ends came to 15 bases. Here the CDR3 reads CASSYAGDRGNYGYTF. Written as DNA, the CDR3 is TGTGCCAGCAGTTACGCTGGGGACCGGGGGAACTATGGCTACACCTTC.

DNA for the CDR3: TGTGCCAGCAGCTCCCTCCGGAACCCCGGGGAGACCCAGTACTTC. Its translation: CASSSLRNPGETQYF. V gene TRBV5-6 combines with J gene TRBJ2-5; D uncertain. Trimming removed 3 bases from V and 5 bases from J, with 17 bases in between. This CDR3 is built from 15 residues. Looked up from germline, CDR1 is SGHDT and CDR2 is YYEEEE.

CDR3 residues: CASSSPGQSSSYEQYF. The DNA for the CDR3 is TGTGCCAGCAGTTCGCCGGGACAGTCGAGCTCCTACGAGCAGTACTTC. V usage is TRBV6-5 and J usage is TRBJ2-7; 7 positions match TRBD1. This CDR3 is built from 16 residues. Germline V gene lookup returns CDR1 MNHEY and CDR2 SVGAGI. The V segment lost 4 bases and the J segment 0 bases; nucleotides outside the gene matches: 9.

The rearrangement joins TRBV23-1 to TRBJ1-2, with D uncertain. TRBV23-1 is given ORF status, its function remaining uncertain. This CDR3 is 12 amino acids long. The V gene lost 6 bases and the J gene lost 5 bases, with 10 bases spanning the gap. In nucleotides, the CDR3 is TGCGCCAGCAGAGGACTCCGGTATGGCTACACCTTC. Its protein is CASRGLRYGYTF.

CDR3 nucleotides: TGTGCCAGCTCACCTGCGACAGGGTACCAAGAGACCCAGTACTTC. As protein: CASSPATGYQETQYF. The genes are TRBV18 and TRBJ2-5, with TRBD1 matching 7 bases. Germline V lookup: CDR1 KGHSH, CDR2 LQKENI. This CDR3 comprises 15 residues. V gave up 3 bases and J gave up 0 bases; unmatched junction bases: 4.

This chain links TRBV30 with TRBJ1-2; no definite D call. Germline V gene data show CDR1 as GTSNPN and CDR2 as SVGIG (reference sequence). Trimming took 1 base from V and 13 from J, leaving 13 bases between them. There are 11 residues in the CDR3. The DNA of the CDR3 is TGTGCCTGGAGTGATGGGCCTGCCCCCACCTTC. Translating it yields CAWSDGPAPTF. The complete variable domain, with remaining parts taken from reference TRBV30 and TRBJ1-2, reads SQTIHQWPATLVQPVGSPLSLECTVEGTSNPNLYWYRQAAGRGLQLLFYSVGIGQISSEVPQNLSASRPQDRQFILSSKKLLLSDSGFYLCAWSDGPAPTFGSGTRLTVV.

The chain joins TRBV19 to TRBJ1-1; 8 bases agree with TRBD1. Losses at the gene ends were 5 bases for V and 5 bases for J; bases not matched to a gene: 13. CDR3 length: 16 residues. Germline assignment: CDR1 LNHDA and CDR2 SQIVND (reference sequence). CDR3 coding DNA: TGTGCCAGTAGTCCTAGGACAGGGTCGGCAAGGACTGAAGCTTTCTTT. The encoded protein is CASSPRTGSARTEAFF.

About this clone: Other nucleotide sequences in the sample specify the same CDR3. The chain uses TRBV5-1 and TRBJ2-7; 8 nucleotides agree with TRBD2. CDR1 and CDR2 (germline): SGHRS, YFSETQ. V lost 1 base to trimming and J lost 1 base; unmatched junction nucleotides: 1. The CDR3 covers 14 residues. The CDR3 nucleotides are TGCGCCAGCAGCTTGACTAGCGGATCCTACGAGCAGTACTTC. Translated: CASSLTSGSYEQYF. The whole variable domain, remainder taken from reference TRBV5-1 and TRBJ2-7, is KAGVTQTPRYLIKTRGQQVTLSCSPISGHRSVSWYQQTPGQGLQFLFEYFSETQRNKGNFPGRFSGRQFSNSRSEMNVSTLELGDSALYLCASSLTSGSYEQYFGPGTRLTVT.

The CDR3 is CASSLASLGGSMNTEAFF. CDR3 sequence (DNA): TGTGCCAGCAGCTTAGCTTCCCTCGGCGGGTCTATGAACACTGAAGCTTTCTTT. The rearrangement uses TRBV7-6 and TRBJ1-1; the D is unclear. Germline lookup yields CDR1 SGHVS and CDR2 FNYEAQ. V dropped 0 bases and J dropped 0 bases, with 17 bases sitting between them. The CDR3 extends over 18 amino acids.

Of note for this clone: Sequence at one end of the junction differs from germline and may be a read error. The rearrangement links TRBV18 to TRBJ2-1; a possible D gene is TRBD2 (6 bases). This CDR3 is built from 16 residues. Germline V gives CDR1 KGHSH, CDR2 LQKENI. The chain's CDR3 is CASSPGGIYSDNEQFF. As DNA, the CDR3 is TGTGCCAGCTCACCAGGAGGGATTTACTCCGACAATGAGCAGTTCTTC.

The V call is TRBV6-4, the J call TRBJ1-2; 7 bases are shared with TRBD1. This CDR3 is built from 14 residues. Germline loops: CDR1 MRHNA, CDR2 SNTAGT. V was pared by 10 bases and J by 4 bases, with 12 bases of the junction left unmatched. The CDR3: CATQPTGWTYGYTF. The CDR3 region has the DNA TGTGCCACCCAACCGACAGGGTGGACCTATGGCTACACCTTC.

The chain combines TRBV19 with TRBJ1-5; the D gene is possibly TRBD1 (5 bases). This CDR3 has 14 amino acids. V lost 3 bases and J 6 bases, leaving 12 bases between the germline ends. Germline CDR1 and CDR2: LNHDA and SQIVND (reference sequence). Here the CDR3 DNA reads TGTGCCAGTAGTATTGTTGCAGGGCCTCAGCCCCAGCATTTT. Amino acid sequence: CASSIVAGPQPQHF.